The 11 T cell receptor beta chains in this list originate from one sample, sequenced in a study of regulatory T cells in long-lasting Graves disease. Combining iRepertoire HTBI primers with Arm-PCR of CDR3 regions, the authors built TCR beta libraries. TCRdb reprocessed the multiplex PCR reads with MiXCR, giving one entry per CDR3 protein. The profile shows around 360,000 distinct CDR3 sequences, under 20% of them singletons. As to time point: newly diagnosed GD, antithyroid drugs for less than 3 months. Generation of the TCR library employed RNA extracted from PBMCs. These same records also appear under a second study, on T cells in Graves' hyperthyroidism and ophthalmopathy.

Sequenced material: peripheral blood mononuclear cells (PBMCs), taken at new diagnosis, from a patient treated with antithyroid drugs. The receptors shown here come from a woman between 18 and 29 years old with Graves disease.

The chain carries TRBV6-2 or TRBV6-3 and TRBJ2-4; D is tentatively TRBD1 or TRBD2 (5 bases each). Germline CDR1 and CDR2: MNHEY and SVGEGT. The CDR3 spans 16 residues. Trimming removed 5 bases at V and 3 bases at J, with 17 bases between. CDR3 DNA sequence: TGTGCCAGCAGTGAGGTCAGGGCGGGTGGCAAAAACATTCAGTACTTC. This codes for CASSEVRAGGKNIQYF.

The table lists this clonotype with many counts. The rearrangement links TRBV18 to TRBJ1-2; 7 nucleotides agree with TRBD1. Germline V CDR1 and CDR2: KGHSH, LQKENI. The CDR3 runs to 13 residues. The ends lost 8 bases at V and 4 bases at J; junction bases unmatched: 7. CDR3: CASSPDRAYGYTF. The CDR3 region has the DNA TGTGCCAGCAGCCCCGACAGGGCCTATGGCTACACCTTC.

This clonotype was detected many times. The chain joins TRBV28 to TRBJ1-1; D not resolved. The CDR3 is 10 residues long. V was shortened by 5 bases and J by 7 bases, with 5 bases between the two germline ends. CDR1 is MDHEN and CDR2 is SYDVKM in the germline V gene. The CDR3 here is CASSQNEAFF. The DNA of the CDR3 is TGTGCCAGCAGTCAGAATGAAGCTTTCTTT.

This clonotype has just a few counts. The gene calls are TRBV7-3 and TRBJ2-7; 7 nucleotides match TRBD2. CDR1 SGHTA and CDR2 FQGTGA come from the germline V gene. The length of the CDR3 is 15 residues. V shed 1 base and J 3 bases; nucleotides not matched to a gene: 6. The CDR3 region has the DNA TGTGCCAGCAGCTTAATGGTGGGAGGGAACTACGAGCAGTACTTC. Amino acid sequence: CASSLMVGGNYEQYF.

This clonotype was counted only a few times. CDR3 sequence (DNA): TGTGCCAGCAGGCCAGGACCGGAGTCCTACGAGCAGTACTTC. Residues: CASRPGPESYEQYF. The rearrangement links TRBV12-3 or TRBV12-4 to TRBJ2-7, with D uncertain. The CDR3 has 14 amino acids. Trimming stripped 6 bases from V and 1 base from J, with 13 bases between.

This clonotype was picked up a small number of times. A much larger clone lies one base from this, so it may be a read error. The chain recombines TRBV2 with TRBJ2-7; D could derive from TRBD1 or TRBD2 (5 bases each). CDR3 size: 13 residues. CDR1 is SNHLY and CDR2 is FYNNEI in the germline V gene. Trimming shortened V by 7 bases and J by 3 bases, and 13 bases separated the two germline ends. CDR3 sequence: CASKRGENYEQYF. CDR3 DNA sequence: TGTGCCAGCAAACGGGGCGAGAACTACGAGCAGTACTTC.

This clonotype was detected only a few times. This chain links TRBV2 with TRBJ2-3; D possibly corresponds to TRBD1 (6 bases). Trimming took off 4 bases at V and 6 bases at J, with 8 bases between the two ends. Germline values: CDR1 SNHLY, CDR2 FYNNEI. The CDR3 runs to 12 residues. CDR3 in DNA: TGTGCCAGCAGTGCAAGGGGGGATACGCAGTATTTT. It codes for CASSARGDTQYF.

V is TRBV13 and J is TRBJ2-3; 11 nucleotides align to TRBD2. J gave up 1 base and V 2 bases, and 11 bases lay outside the gene matches. From germline, CDR1 is PRHDT and CDR2 FYEKMQ (reference sequence). This CDR3 comprises 19 residues. CDR3 in amino acids: CASSLPGSGRAVGTDTQYF. The CDR3 DNA is TGTGCCAGCAGCTTACCGGGTAGCGGGAGGGCCGTTGGCACAGATACGCAGTATTTT.

The rearrangement uses TRBV27 and TRBJ2-3; 7 bases match TRBD2. V lost 3 bases to trimming and J lost 2 bases; unmatched junction nucleotides: 5. This CDR3 spans 15 amino acids. Germline loops: CDR1 MNHEY, CDR2 SMNVEV (reference sequence). CDR3 loop: CASSFGRGATDTQYF. The DNA for the CDR3 is TGTGCCAGCAGTTTTGGGAGGGGAGCCACAGATACGCAGTATTTT.

The genes are TRBV7-9 and TRBJ2-2; maybe TRBD2 (6 bases). There are 16 residues in the CDR3. Trimming removed 5 bases from V and 4 bases from J, with 17 bases in between. Per germline, CDR1 SEHNR and CDR2 FQNEAQ (reference sequence). CDR3 sequence reads: CASSERPLGGTGELFF. CDR3 sequence (DNA): TGTGCCAGCAGCGAAAGACCTTTGGGAGGCACCGGGGAGCTGTTTTTT.

This clonotype has a count of ten or more. The chain carries TRBV10-3 and TRBJ2-5, with 14 nucleotides matching TRBD2. With V trimmed by 6 bases and J by 1 base, 7 bases remained unmatched. Germline CDR1 ENHRY, CDR2 SYGVKD. This CDR3 has 17 residues. DNA of the CDR3: TGTGCCATCAGCCGGACTAGCGGGGGGTTAACCCAAGAGACCCAGTACTTC. Amino acid sequence: CAISRTSGGLTQETQYF.